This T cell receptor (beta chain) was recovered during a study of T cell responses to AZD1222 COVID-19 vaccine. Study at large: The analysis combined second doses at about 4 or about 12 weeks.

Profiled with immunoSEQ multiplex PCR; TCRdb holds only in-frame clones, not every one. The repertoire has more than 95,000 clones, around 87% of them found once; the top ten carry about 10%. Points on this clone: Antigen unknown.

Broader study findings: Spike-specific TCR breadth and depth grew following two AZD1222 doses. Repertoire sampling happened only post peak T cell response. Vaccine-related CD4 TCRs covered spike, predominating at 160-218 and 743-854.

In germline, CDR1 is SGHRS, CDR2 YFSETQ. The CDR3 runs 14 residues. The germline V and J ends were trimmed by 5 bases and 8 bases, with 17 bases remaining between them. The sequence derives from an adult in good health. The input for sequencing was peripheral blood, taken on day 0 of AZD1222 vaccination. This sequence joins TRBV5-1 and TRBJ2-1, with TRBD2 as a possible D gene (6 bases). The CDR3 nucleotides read TGCGCCAGCAGGCGGGAACCCCATTGGGATGAGCAGTTCTTC. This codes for CASRREPHWDEQFF.